The 23 T cell receptor beta chains reported below all come from one sample, sequenced in a study of immune heterogeneity within non-small cell lung tumors. Template material comprised bulk tumor genomic DNA at roughly 650 ng per sample. Biopsies, several per primary tumor and spaced far apart, were collected during surgery. The study cohort was described as untreated, and its members had newly diagnosed non-small cell lung cancer. They went on to have curative surgery. Multiplex PCR amplified the TCR beta CDR3 region. Its first round ran for around 11 cycles with 32 V and 13 J primers. TCRdb re-derived calls from the multiplex PCR reads in MiXCR, one entry per CDR3 protein. The repertoire holds 20,000 to 25,000 distinct CDR3 sequences, with less than 35% as singletons. The sequencing input was lung tumor tissue. The receptor source for this set is a man aged 35-49 years with non-small cell lung cancer.

In this sample, this clonotype turned up many times. This rearrangement joins TRBV12-5 to TRBJ1-5, with 7 bases aligning to TRBD1. This CDR3 has 15 amino acids. V was pared by 3 bases and J by 2 bases, with 4 bases of the junction left unmatched. The V gene's germline CDR1 is LGHNT and CDR2 FRNRAP. CDR3 protein: CASGLLDRGNQPQHF. For the CDR3, the DNA is TGTGCTAGTGGTTTATTAGACAGGGGCAATCAGCCCCAGCATTTT.

This clonotype turned up a few times. This could be a read error, since a much larger clone is one nucleotide away. The chain couples TRBV9 to TRBJ1-6; tentative D call: TRBD1 (5 bases). Germline V gene data show CDR1 as SGDLS and CDR2 as YYNGEE. This CDR3 has 16 residues. The CDR3 bases are TGTACCAGCAGCGTAGGGGCAGGGAGCTATAATTCACCCCTCCACTTT. Protein: CTSSVGAGSYNSPLHF.

In the case of this clonotype: At one end the junction does not follow the germline gene, possibly because of a read error. V gene TRBV4-2 combines with J gene TRBJ1-3; TRBD1 might be the D (5 bases). CDR1 and CDR2 (germline): LGHNA, YNFKEQ. The CDR3 is 16 amino acids. This CDR3 is CASSQDRAGTGNAIYF. CDR3 in DNA: TGTGCCAGCAGCCAAGACCGGGCAGGGACGGGAAACGCCATATATTTT.

This clonotype is deemed medium-sized (0.01 to 0.1%). This chain uses TRBV7-9 with TRBJ2-3; TRBD1 is a possible D gene (6 bases). In germline, CDR1 is SEHNR, CDR2 FQNEAQ (reference sequence). V lost 2 bases and J lost 0, with 12 bases in between. The CDR3 totals 16 residues. This chain's CDR3 is CASSLSRQASTDTQYF. In nucleotides, the CDR3 is TGTGCCAGCAGCTTATCCCGACAGGCTAGCACAGATACGCAGTATTTT.

Of note for this clonotype: A much larger clone differs by one base, so this may be a read error. As the CDR3 is not closed by the conserved phenylalanine or tryptophan, this likely results from a read error. The chain joins TRBV6-1 to TRBJ2-7; the D is unclear. In germline, CDR1 is MNHNS, CDR2 SASEGT. The CDR3 is 15 amino acids. Trimming removed 3 bases at V and 0 bases at J, with 12 bases between. CDR3 DNA: TGTGCCAGCAGTGAGGTTTGGCTAAGCTCCTACGAGCAGTACATC. Translation gives CASSEVWLSSYEQYI.

A remark on this clonotype: Being one base from a much bigger clone, this may be a read error. This chain joins TRBV20-1 and TRBJ2-7; TRBD1 matches 8 bases. The CDR3 covers 14 residues. Germline assignment: CDR1 DFQATT and CDR2 SNEGSKA (reference sequence). The CDR3 sequence is CSALTGQGSYEQCF. CDR3 bases: TGCAGTGCTCTAACCGGACAGGGATCCTACGAGCAGTGCTTC.

This clonotype was recorded only once. Mismatch with germline at one junction end may stem from a read error. V is TRBV12-3 or TRBV12-4 and J is TRBJ1-4, with TRBD1 matching over 9 bases. CDR3 length: 14 residues. The CDR3 region has the DNA TGTGCCAGCACCTCAGACAGGGGGTGGGAAAAACTGCTTTTT. Protein sequence: CASTSDRGWEKLLF.

This clonotype has more than one count but fewer than ten. The rearrangement uses TRBV3-1 and TRBJ2-1, with 8 bases lining up with TRBD2. Looked up from germline, CDR1 is LGHDT and CDR2 is YNNKEL (reference sequence). This CDR3 comprises 14 residues. After removal of 4 bases from V and 9 bases from J, the junction contained 8 bases not matched to a gene. The CDR3 spells CASSPSTGGGEQFF. The CDR3 DNA reads TGTGCCAGCAGCCCGTCAACCGGGGGGGGTGAGCAGTTCTTC.

V usage is TRBV29-1 and J usage is TRBJ1-2, with D perhaps TRBD1 (5 bases). Trimming took off 1 base at V and 4 bases at J, with 10 bases between the two ends. The CDR3 extends over 13 amino acids. Looked up from germline, CDR1 is SQVTM and CDR2 is ANQGSEA. The CDR3: CSVEGGVGYGYTF. In DNA, the CDR3 is TGCAGCGTTGAAGGGGGGGTGGGCTATGGCTACACCTTC.

The chain recombines TRBV11-2 with TRBJ1-2; 7 bases are a match to TRBD1. Germline V gene lookup returns CDR1 SGHAT and CDR2 FQNNGV. The CDR3 spans 15 residues. V lost 3 bases, J lost 4 bases, and 8 bases stayed unmatched. Here the CDR3 reads CASSFLQGQGYGYTF. The CDR3 DNA sequence: TGTGCCAGCAGCTTCCTACAGGGGCAGGGCTATGGCTACACCTTC.

This chain links TRBV3-2 with TRBJ1-1; the table calls TRBD1, which could not be checked here. TRBV3-2 is termed a pseudogene. The CDR3 has 17 residues. Here the CDR3 DNA reads TGTGCCAGCAGCACTCCCGGGACAGGGGGGGTTGGCACTGAAGCTTTCTTT. Its translation: CASSTPGTGGVGTEAFF.

In the case of this clonotype: A clone one base away is much larger, so this may be a read error. V gene TRBV3-1 combines with J gene TRBJ2-1; D is unclear. The CDR3 runs to 14 residues. V lost 7 bases and J 9 bases, leaving 19 bases between the germline ends. Germline assignment: CDR1 LGHDT and CDR2 YNNKEL (reference sequence). This CDR3 reads CASNNIGWRSEQFF. The DNA for the CDR3 is TGTGCCAGCAACAACATCGGGTGGCGATCTGAGCAGTTCTTC.

This clonotype was recorded once. The CDR3 reads CASSDRLAAIDTQYF. As DNA, the CDR3 is TGTGCCAGCAGCGACCGACTAGCGGCTATAGATACGCAGTATTTT. The chain carries TRBV9 and TRBJ2-3; 9 bases map to TRBD2. The CDR3 loop spans 15 amino acids. Germline-derived CDR1 and CDR2 are SGDLS and YYNGEE. Trimming took 3 bases from V and 5 from J; bases not matched to a gene: 7.

This clonotype was recorded many times. The chain carries TRBV24-1 and TRBJ2-1; TRBD2 is a possible D gene (6 bases). The CDR3 covers 15 residues. Germline-derived CDR1 and CDR2 are KGHDR and SFDVKD. Trimming pared 4 bases from V and 3 bases from J, leaving 12 bases between. The DNA of the CDR3 is TGTGCCACCAGTGACTCAGGGACTTTCTACAATGAGCAGTTCTTC. Translating gives CATSDSGTFYNEQFF.

This clonotype occurred many times. The V call is TRBV19, the J call TRBJ1-1; D possibly corresponds to TRBD1 (6 bases). The CDR3 has 15 residues. V lost 5 bases to trimming and J lost 0 bases, with 13 bases between them. Germline V gives CDR1 LNHDA, CDR2 SQIVND (reference sequence). CDR3 in amino acids: CASSSRTEMNTEAFF. The CDR3 DNA reads TGTGCCAGTAGTTCCCGGACAGAAATGAACACTGAAGCTTTCTTT.

The V gene is TRBV11-2, the J gene TRBJ2-1; 7 bases align to TRBD1. The germline CDR1 and CDR2 sequences are SGHAT and FQNNGV. J was trimmed by 4 bases and V by 5 bases; bases with no gene match: 14. The CDR3 is made up of 17 amino acids. CDR3 loop: CASSIRGGQATYNEQFF. The CDR3 bases are TGTGCCAGCAGCATAAGGGGCGGACAGGCAACATACAATGAGCAGTTCTTC.

The chain carries TRBV5-1 and TRBJ2-7, with D unclear. Germline V gene sequence: CDR1 SGHRS, CDR2 YFSETQ. V was pared by 4 bases and J by 6 bases, with 17 bases between. This CDR3 spans 14 amino acids. The CDR3 is CASSDSPPSSEQYF. The CDR3 coding sequence is TGCGCCAGCAGCGATAGCCCCCCCTCTAGCGAGCAGTACTTC.

This chain uses TRBV3-1 with TRBJ2-3; possibly TRBD2 for D (6 bases). Germline V lookup: CDR1 LGHDT, CDR2 YNNKEL (reference sequence). V shed 0 bases and J shed 2 bases, with 9 bases lying between them. The CDR3 has 15 amino acids. Written as DNA, the CDR3 is TGTGCCAGCAGCCAAGATAGCGGTCCCACAGATACGCAGTATTTT. The encoded protein is CASSQDSGPTDTQYF.

The chain combines TRBV19 with TRBJ2-7; 9 bases map to TRBD2. The CDR3 has 16 residues. Trimming removed 1 base from V and 4 bases from J; junction bases left unmatched: 8. Per the germline V gene, CDR1 is LNHDA and CDR2 is SQIVND (reference sequence). CDR3 DNA sequence: TGTGCCAGTAGTATAGGTGCCGGACTAGCGTTATACGAGCAGTACTTC. This codes for CASSIGAGLALYEQYF.

In the case of this clonotype: This may be a read error: a much more frequent sequence differs by one nucleotide. The rearrangement uses TRBV27 and TRBJ2-7; 7 bases line up with TRBD1. The CDR3 runs 16 residues. V was clipped by 6 bases and J by 3 bases; unmatched bases: 14. Germline V gives CDR1 MNHEY, CDR2 SMNVEV (reference sequence). This CDR3 is CASSRTGANAHYEQYF. CDR3 DNA: TGTGCCAGCAGCCGTACAGGGGCGAATGCCCACTACGAGCAGTACTTC.

A note on this clonotype: A much larger clone differs from this one at a single base, so this may be a read error. This CDR3 is CAWSPPGGRGGYAF. As DNA, the CDR3 is TGTGCCTGGAGCCCCCCAGGGGGAAGGGGTGGCTACGCCTTC. The chain employs TRBV30 and TRBJ1-2, with 7 bases fitting TRBD1. CDR1 GTSNPN and CDR2 SVGIG come from the germline V gene (reference sequence). The CDR3 has 14 amino acids.

In regard to this clonotype: This clone may be a read error of a much larger clone one base away. The rearrangement joins TRBV20-1 to TRBJ1-2; D gene uncertain. The CDR3 has 12 residues. The germline gives CDR1 DFQATT, CDR2 SNEGSKA (reference sequence). The CDR3 is CSVTRANHGYTF. The CDR3 coding sequence is TGCAGTGTAACCAGAGCTAACCATGGCTACACCTTC.

This clonotype qualifies as medium-sized. The genes are TRBV6-5 and TRBJ2-7, with 8 positions matching TRBD2. Trimming took 1 base from V and 5 from J; bases not matched to a gene: 10. Germline V gives CDR1 MNHEY, CDR2 SVGAGI. CDR3 length: 16 amino acids. CDR3 amino acids: CASSYWGVSGSHEQYF. In DNA, the CDR3 is TGTGCCAGCAGTTACTGGGGAGTAAGCGGGAGCCACGAGCAGTACTTC.